The 16 T cell receptor beta chains in this list originate from one sample, sequenced in a study of cytomegalovirus exposure and HLA in healthy donors. With 60 Vbeta and 13 Jbeta primers, the PCR was carried out. TCRdb's table, derived via immunoSEQ multiplex PCR, lists solely in-frame clones and lacks some. The sample includes around 130,000 clones, 70% to 85% seen only once; the top ten take 2.5% to 3%. The sample comprised PBMCs. Every receptor here comes from a boy aged 2-9 years in good health and CMV-seronegative.

The chain links TRBV15 to TRBJ2-5, with 10 bases lining up with TRBD2. This CDR3 has 14 amino acids. V lost 1 base and J lost 11; bases outside the gene matches: 7. Germline CDR1 reads LNHNV; CDR2 reads YYDKDF (reference sequence). The CDR3 DNA reads as TGTGCCACCAGCAGAGTAGCGGGGGGTCGGGAGCAGTACTTC. It specifies CATSRVAGGREQYF.

This clone was seen only a few times. The chain combines TRBV9 with TRBJ2-1; D perhaps matches TRBD2 (5 bases). CDR3 length equals 14 residues. The germline gives CDR1 SGDLS, CDR2 YYNGEE. V was cut by 0 bases and J by 3 bases, with 7 bases left in between. The CDR3 spells CASSVAGLYNEQFF. The CDR3 coding sequence is TGTGCCAGCAGCGTAGCTGGACTCTACAATGAGCAGTTCTTC.

This clone appeared a single time. One junction end does not reproduce the germline sequence, and a read error may be involved. The chain uses TRBV7-9 and TRBJ1-4; maybe TRBD1 (5 bases). Per the germline V gene, CDR1 is SEHNR and CDR2 is FQNEAQ (reference sequence). This CDR3 spans 15 amino acids. CDR3 in amino acids: CSSSLDGGTNEKLFF. The CDR3 region has the DNA TGTTCCAGCAGCTTAGACGGGGGAACTAATGAAAAACTGTTTTTT.

The chain couples TRBV25-1 to TRBJ2-2, with a tentative D call TRBD1 (5 bases). V was cut by 4 bases and J by 0 bases, with 12 bases left in between. Germline values: CDR1 MGHDK, CDR2 SYGVNS. CDR3 length: 16 residues. The CDR3 bases are TGTGCCAGCAGTGCCGCCGACAGCGCGAACACCGGGGAGCTGTTTTTT. Protein: CASSAADSANTGELFF.

This clone came up a few times. The chain has TRBV6-1 and TRBJ1-3; a weak D match, TRBD1 (6 bases). This CDR3 spans 17 amino acids. The V end was cut by 2 bases, the J end by 3 bases, with 17 bases between. The germline gives CDR1 MNHNS, CDR2 SASEGT. CDR3 coding DNA: TGTGCCAGCAGTGAAATGGGGGGGGGCGCTTATGGAAACACCATATATTTT. The encoded protein is CASSEMGGGAYGNTIYF.

The rearrangement uses TRBV11-2 and TRBJ1-1; TRBD1 might be the D (6 bases). The ends were cut back, 5 bases at V and 6 bases at J, with 19 bases in the middle. The CDR3 covers 15 residues. From germline, CDR1 is SGHAT and CDR2 FQNNGV. CDR3 in amino acids: CASSLAGLGASEAFF. CDR3 DNA sequence: TGTGCCAGCAGCCTTGCAGGGTTGGGGGCCTCTGAAGCTTTCTTT.

The genes are TRBV9 and TRBJ1-1; 7 positions agree with TRBD1. The CDR3 length is 12 residues. The J segment lost 11 bases and the V segment lost 4 bases, leaving 8 bases of the junction unmatched. The germline CDR1 and CDR2 sequences are SGDLS and YYNGEE. CDR3 in amino acids: CASSKTGREAFF. CDR3 bases: TGTGCCAGCAGCAAGACAGGGCGCGAGGCTTTCTTT.

The chain has TRBV27 and TRBJ1-6; TRBD1 matches 8 bases. This CDR3 spans 14 amino acids. V was pared by 11 bases and J by 7 bases, with 10 bases of the junction left unmatched. Germline assignment: CDR1 MNHEY and CDR2 SMNVEV (reference sequence). The CDR3 DNA is TGTGCCGTCAGAGAACAGGGGGGAAATTCACCCCTCCACTTT. Translation gives CAVREQGGNSPLHF.

This clone was observed once. The genes are TRBV9 and TRBJ1-3; no clear D. Per germline, CDR1 SGDLS and CDR2 YYNGEE. This CDR3 region has 14 residues. V was trimmed by 0 bases and J by 1 base, leaving 5 bases between them. CDR3 DNA: TGTGCCAGCAGCGTAGCCCATTCTGGAAACACCATATATTTT. As protein: CASSVAHSGNTIYF.

This clone was detected only once. The rearrangement links TRBV7-3 to TRBJ2-3; D perhaps matches TRBD2 (5 bases). Germline loops: CDR1 SGHTA, CDR2 FQGTGA. The length of the CDR3 is 14 residues. V lost 2 bases to trimming and J lost 4 bases, with 10 bases between them. CDR3 amino acids: CASSLSLASDTQYF. The CDR3 DNA sequence: TGTGCCAGCAGCTTATCTTTAGCGTCAGATACGCAGTATTTT.

The V gene is TRBV5-4, the J gene TRBJ2-2; possible D gene TRBD2, 5 bases. V dropped 2 bases and J dropped 6 bases, with 8 bases sitting between them. There are 13 residues in the CDR3. Germline lookup yields CDR1 SGHNT and CDR2 YYREEE (reference sequence). The chain's CDR3 is CASSFDGAGELFF. For the CDR3, the DNA is TGTGCCAGCAGCTTCGACGGGGCCGGGGAGCTGTTTTTT.

Only a few counts were recorded for this clone. The V and J genes are TRBV6-1 and TRBJ1-1; D call uncertain. The ends were cut back, 5 bases at V and 0 bases at J, with 7 bases in the middle. CDR1 and CDR2 (germline): MNHNS, SASEGT. The CDR3 is 13 amino acids. The CDR3 coding sequence is TGTGCCAGCAGTCTCACACTGAACACTGAAGCTTTCTTT. Translation gives CASSLTLNTEAFF.

About this clone itself: One junction end disagrees with the germline gene, perhaps due to a read error. The chain links TRBV7-9 to TRBJ1-5; D remains ambiguous. Germline V gene sequence: CDR1 SEHNR, CDR2 FQNEAQ (reference sequence). This CDR3 contains 12 residues. Here the CDR3 DNA reads TGTTCCAGCAGCTCCCCTAATCAGCCCCAGCATTTT. Translated: CSSSSPNQPQHF.

The chain uses TRBV4-2 and TRBJ2-2; D perhaps matches TRBD1 (5 bases). The CDR3 extends over 14 amino acids. In germline, CDR1 is LGHNA, CDR2 YNFKEQ. V was trimmed by 4 bases and J by 8 bases, leaving 14 bases between them. The CDR3 DNA is TGTGCCAGCAGCCCGCTAGGACAAGCTGGGGAGCTGTTTTTT. The encoded protein is CASSPLGQAGELFF.

The V call is TRBV6-5, the J call TRBJ1-2; 10 nucleotides agree with TRBD1. CDR1 and CDR2 from the germline V gene are MNHEY and SVGAGI. Trimming removed 6 bases from V and 10 bases from J; junction bases left unmatched: 8. The CDR3 sequence is 13 residues long. The DNA of the CDR3 is TGTGCCAGCAGCCCCGCCGGGACAGGGGTCTACACCTTC. Translated, it gives CASSPAGTGVYTF.

This chain links TRBV5-1 with TRBJ1-6; unclear D gene. V gave up 4 bases and J gave up 3 bases, with 5 bases separating them. Germline V gene data show CDR1 as SGHRS and CDR2 as YFSETQ. The CDR3 covers 13 residues. The CDR3 DNA sequence: TGCGCCAGCAGCCCCGGCTATAATTCACCCCTCCACTTT. This sequence encodes CASSPGYNSPLHF.